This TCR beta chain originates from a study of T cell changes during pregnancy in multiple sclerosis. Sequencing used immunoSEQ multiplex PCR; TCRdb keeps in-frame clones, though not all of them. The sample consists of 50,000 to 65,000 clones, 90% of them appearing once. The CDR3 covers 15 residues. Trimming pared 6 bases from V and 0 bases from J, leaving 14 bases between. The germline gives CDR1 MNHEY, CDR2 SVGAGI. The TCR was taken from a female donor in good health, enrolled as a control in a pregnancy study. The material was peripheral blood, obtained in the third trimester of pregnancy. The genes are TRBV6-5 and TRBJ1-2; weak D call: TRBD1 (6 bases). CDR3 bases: TGTGCCAGCAGCCCAAGGGACACCGCTAACTATGGCTACACCTTC. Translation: CASSPRDTANYGYTF.